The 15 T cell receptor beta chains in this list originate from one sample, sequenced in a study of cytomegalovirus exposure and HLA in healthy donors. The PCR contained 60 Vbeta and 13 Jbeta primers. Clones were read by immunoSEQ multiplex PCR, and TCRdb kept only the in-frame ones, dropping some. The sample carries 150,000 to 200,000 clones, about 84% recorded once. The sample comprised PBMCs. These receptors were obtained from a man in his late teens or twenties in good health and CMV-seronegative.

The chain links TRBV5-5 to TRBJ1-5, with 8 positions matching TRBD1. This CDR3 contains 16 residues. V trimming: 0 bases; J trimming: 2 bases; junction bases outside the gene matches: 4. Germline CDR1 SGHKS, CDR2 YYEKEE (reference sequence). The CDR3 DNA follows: TGTGCCAGCAGCTTGGGACAGGGGACGGGCAATCAGCCCCAGCATTTT. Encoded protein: CASSLGQGTGNQPQHF. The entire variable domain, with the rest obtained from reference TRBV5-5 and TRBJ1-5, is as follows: DAGVTQSPTHLIKTRGQQVTLRCSPISGHKSVSWYQQVLGQGPQFIFQYYEKEERGRGNFPDRFSARQFPNYSSELNVNALLLGDSALYLCASSLGQGTGNQPQHFGDGTRLSIL.

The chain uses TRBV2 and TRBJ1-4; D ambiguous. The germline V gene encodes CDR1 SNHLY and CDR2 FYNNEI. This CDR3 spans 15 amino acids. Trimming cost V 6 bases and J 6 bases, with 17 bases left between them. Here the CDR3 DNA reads TGTGCCAGCAGCTATTTGTTGGGCTCCTATGAAAAACTGTTTTTT. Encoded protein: CASSYLLGSYEKLFF.

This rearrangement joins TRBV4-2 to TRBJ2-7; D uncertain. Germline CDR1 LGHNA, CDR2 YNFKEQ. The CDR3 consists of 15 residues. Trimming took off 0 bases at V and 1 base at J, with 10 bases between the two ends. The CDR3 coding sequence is TGTGCCAGCAGCCAAGATCCAGGTTCATCCTACGAGCAGTACTTC. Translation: CASSQDPGSSYEQYF.

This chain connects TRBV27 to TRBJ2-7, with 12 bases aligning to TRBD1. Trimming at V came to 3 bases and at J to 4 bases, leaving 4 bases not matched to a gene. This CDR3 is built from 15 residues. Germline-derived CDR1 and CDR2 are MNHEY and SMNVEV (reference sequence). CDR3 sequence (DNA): TGTGCCAGCAGTTTGGGGACAGGGGGCTTGTACGAGCAGTACTTC. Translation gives CASSLGTGGLYEQYF.

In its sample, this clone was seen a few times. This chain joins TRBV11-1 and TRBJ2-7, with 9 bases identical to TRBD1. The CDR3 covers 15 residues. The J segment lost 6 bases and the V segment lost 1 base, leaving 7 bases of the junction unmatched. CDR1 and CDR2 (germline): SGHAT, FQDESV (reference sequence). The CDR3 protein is CASSLGSQGAGEQYF. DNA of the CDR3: TGTGCCAGCAGCTTAGGTTCACAGGGGGCAGGCGAGCAGTACTTC. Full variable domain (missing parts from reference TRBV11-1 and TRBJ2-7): EAEVAQSPRYKITEKSQAVAFWCDPISGHATLYWYRQILGQGPELLVQFQDESVVDDSQLPKDRFSAERLKGVDSTLKIQPAELGDSAMYLCASSLGSQGAGEQYFGPGTRLTVT.

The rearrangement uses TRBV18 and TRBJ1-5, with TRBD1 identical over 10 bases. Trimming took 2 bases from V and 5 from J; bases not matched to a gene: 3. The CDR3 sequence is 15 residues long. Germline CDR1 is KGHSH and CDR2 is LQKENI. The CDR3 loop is CASSPATGGYQPQHF. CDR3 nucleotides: TGTGCCAGCTCACCAGCGACAGGGGGCTATCAGCCCCAGCATTTT.

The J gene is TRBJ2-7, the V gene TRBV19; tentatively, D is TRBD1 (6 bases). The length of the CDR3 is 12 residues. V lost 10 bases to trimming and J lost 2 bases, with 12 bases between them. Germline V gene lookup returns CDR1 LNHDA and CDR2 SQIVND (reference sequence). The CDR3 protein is CATTNRAYEQYF. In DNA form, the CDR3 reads TGTGCCACCACGAACAGGGCCTACGAGCAGTACTTC.

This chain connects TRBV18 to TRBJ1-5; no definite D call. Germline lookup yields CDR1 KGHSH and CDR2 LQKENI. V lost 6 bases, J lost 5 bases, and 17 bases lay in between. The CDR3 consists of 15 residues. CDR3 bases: TGTGCCAGCTCCCTAGGCTTCGGGGTGGATCAGCCCCAGCATTTT. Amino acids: CASSLGFGVDQPQHF.

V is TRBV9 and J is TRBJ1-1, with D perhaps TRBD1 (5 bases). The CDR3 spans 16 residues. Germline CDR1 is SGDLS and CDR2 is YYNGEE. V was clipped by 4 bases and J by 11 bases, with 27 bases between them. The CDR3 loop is CASSPRWGGNSPWAFF. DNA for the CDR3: TGTGCCAGCAGCCCGCGATGGGGGGGGAATTCACCCTGGGCTTTCTTT.

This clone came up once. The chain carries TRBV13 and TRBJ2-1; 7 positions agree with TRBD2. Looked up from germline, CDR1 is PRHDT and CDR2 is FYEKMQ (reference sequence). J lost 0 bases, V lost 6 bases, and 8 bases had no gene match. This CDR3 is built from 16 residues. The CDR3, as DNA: TGTGCCAGCAGTACCAAGAGGACTAGCTCCTACAATGAGCAGTTCTTC. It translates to CASSTKRTSSYNEQFF.

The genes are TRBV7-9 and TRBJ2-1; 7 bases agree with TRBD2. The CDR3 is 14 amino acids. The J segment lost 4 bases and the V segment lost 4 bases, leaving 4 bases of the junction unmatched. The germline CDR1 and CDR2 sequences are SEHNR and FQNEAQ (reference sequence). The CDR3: CASSYGTIYNEQFF. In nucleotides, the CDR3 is TGTGCCAGCAGCTACGGGACTATTTACAATGAGCAGTTCTTC. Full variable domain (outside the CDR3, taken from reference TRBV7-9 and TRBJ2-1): DTGVSQNPRHKITKRGQNVTFRCDPISEHNRLYWYRQTLGQGPEFLTYFQNEAQLEKSRLLSDRFSAERPKGSFSTLEIQRTEQGDSAMYLCASSYGTIYNEQFFGPGTRLTVL.

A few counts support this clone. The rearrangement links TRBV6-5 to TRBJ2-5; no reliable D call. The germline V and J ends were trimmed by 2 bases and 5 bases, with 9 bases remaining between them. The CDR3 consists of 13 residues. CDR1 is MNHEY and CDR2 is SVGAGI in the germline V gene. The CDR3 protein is CASSYLRSETQYF. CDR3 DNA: TGTGCCAGCAGTTACCTCCGTTCGGAGACCCAGTACTTC.

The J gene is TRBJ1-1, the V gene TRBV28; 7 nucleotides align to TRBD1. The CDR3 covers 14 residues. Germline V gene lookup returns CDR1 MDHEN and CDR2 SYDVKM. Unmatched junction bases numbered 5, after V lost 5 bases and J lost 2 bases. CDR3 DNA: TGTGCCAGCAGTCGCCGGACAGGTAACACTGAAGCTTTCTTT. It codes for CASSRRTGNTEAFF.

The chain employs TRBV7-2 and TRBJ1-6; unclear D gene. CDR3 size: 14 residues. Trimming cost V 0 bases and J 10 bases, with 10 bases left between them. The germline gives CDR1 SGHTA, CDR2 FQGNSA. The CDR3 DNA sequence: TGTGCCAGCAGCTTAGCCCGGGTACGATCACCCCTCCACTTT. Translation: CASSLARVRSPLHF.

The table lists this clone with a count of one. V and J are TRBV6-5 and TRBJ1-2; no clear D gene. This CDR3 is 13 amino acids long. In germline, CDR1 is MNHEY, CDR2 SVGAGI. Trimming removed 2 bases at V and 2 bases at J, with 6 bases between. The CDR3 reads CASSYTENYGYTF. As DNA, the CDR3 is TGTGCCAGCAGTTACACAGAGAACTATGGCTACACCTTC.